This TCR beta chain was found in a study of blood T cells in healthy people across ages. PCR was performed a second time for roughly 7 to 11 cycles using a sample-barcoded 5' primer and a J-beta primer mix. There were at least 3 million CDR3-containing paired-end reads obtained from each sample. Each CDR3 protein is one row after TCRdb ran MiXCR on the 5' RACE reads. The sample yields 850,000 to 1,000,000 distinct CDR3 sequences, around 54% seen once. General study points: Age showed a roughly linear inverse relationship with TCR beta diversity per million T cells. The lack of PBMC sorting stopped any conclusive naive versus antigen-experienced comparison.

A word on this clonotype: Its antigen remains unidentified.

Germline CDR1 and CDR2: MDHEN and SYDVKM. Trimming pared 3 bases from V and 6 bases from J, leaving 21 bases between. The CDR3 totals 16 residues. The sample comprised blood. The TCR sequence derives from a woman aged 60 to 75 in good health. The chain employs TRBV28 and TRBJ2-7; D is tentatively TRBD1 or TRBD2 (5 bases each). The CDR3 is CASSFPLGIGGGEQYF. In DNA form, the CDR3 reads TGTGCCAGCAGTTTCCCTCTAGGAATTGGGGGTGGCGAGCAGTACTTC. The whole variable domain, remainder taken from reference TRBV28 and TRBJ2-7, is DVKVTQSSRYLVKRTGEKVFLECVQDMDHENMFWYRQDPGLGLRLIYFSYDVKMKEKGDIPEGYSVSREKKERFSLILESASTNQTSMYLCASSFPLGIGGGEQYFGPGTRLTVT.